This T cell receptor beta chain was obtained from a study of T cell responses to AZD1222 COVID-19 vaccine. Points from the study as a whole: White British people made up most donors, females outnumbered males, and clonal diversity was possibly underestimated. Unmutated regions of variants are reportedly targeted by nearly half of spike-specific TCRs.

The V segment lost 1 base and the J segment 0 bases; nucleotides outside the gene matches: 8. There are 18 residues in the CDR3. Germline V gives CDR1 SGHVS, CDR2 FNYEAQ. With regard to this clone: Its antigen is not identified.

TCRdb's copy holds only in-frame clones and misses some; the assay was immunoSEQ multiplex PCR. The sample contains some 80,000 clones, about 90% of which appear only once. The sequences come from peripheral blood, collected on day 0 of AZD1222 vaccination. V is TRBV7-6 and J is TRBJ1-5, with TRBD1 matching 8 bases. This TCR was recovered from an adult in good health. The CDR3 loop reads CASSLEAGGRYSNQPQHF. The CDR3 nucleotides read TGTGCCAGCAGCTTAGAGGCAGGGGGCAGGTATAGCAATCAGCCCCAGCATTTT.